This TCR beta chain is drawn from a study of blood T cell repertoires in COVID-19. Across the whole study: COVID-19 samples, acute and convalescent, were from the United States, Italy and Spain. The cDNA or gDNA used as material had been derived from T cells, B-cell-depleted T cells, or PBMCs.

V was clipped by 5 bases and J by 6 bases, with 12 bases between them. The CDR3 is 12 residues long. The germline CDR1 and CDR2 sequences are SGHRS and YFSETQ. Authors' analysis steps: Reference gene primers were amplified, and this amplification served to estimate nucleated cell counts. Produced via immunoSEQ multiplex PCR; TCRdb's table is partial and in-frame only. V and J calls and clone size follow that table, whereas D and trimming were derived from the DNA. The table lists 150,000 to 200,000 clones, roughly 85% of them singletons. V is TRBV5-1 and J is TRBJ2-7; no definite D call. The sequence was obtained from a woman aged 25 to 39 with acute or convalescent COVID-19. The source material was peripheral blood. CDR3 sequence reads: CASRLSVGEQYF. The CDR3, as DNA: TGCGCCAGCAGATTGTCCGTCGGCGAGCAGTACTTC.